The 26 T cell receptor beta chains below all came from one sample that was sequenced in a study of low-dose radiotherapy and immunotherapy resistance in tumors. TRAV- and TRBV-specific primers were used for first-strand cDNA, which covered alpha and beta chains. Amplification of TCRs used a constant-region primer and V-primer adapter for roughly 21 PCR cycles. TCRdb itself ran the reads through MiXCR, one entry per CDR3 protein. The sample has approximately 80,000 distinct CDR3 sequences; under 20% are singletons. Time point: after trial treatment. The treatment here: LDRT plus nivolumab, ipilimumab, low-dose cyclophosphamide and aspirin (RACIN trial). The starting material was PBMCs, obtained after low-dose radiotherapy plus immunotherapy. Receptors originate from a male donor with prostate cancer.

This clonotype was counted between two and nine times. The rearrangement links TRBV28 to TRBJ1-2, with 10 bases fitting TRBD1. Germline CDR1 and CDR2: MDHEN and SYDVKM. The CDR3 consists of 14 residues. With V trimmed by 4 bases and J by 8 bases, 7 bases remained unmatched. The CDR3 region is CASSYGQGVEGYTF. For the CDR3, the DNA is TGTGCCAGCAGTTACGGACAGGGGGTAGAGGGCTACACCTTC.

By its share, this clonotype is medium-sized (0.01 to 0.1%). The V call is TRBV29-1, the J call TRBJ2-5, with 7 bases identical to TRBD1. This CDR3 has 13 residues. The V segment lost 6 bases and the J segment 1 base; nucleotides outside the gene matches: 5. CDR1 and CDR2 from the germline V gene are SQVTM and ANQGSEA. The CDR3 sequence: CSVPQGPQETQYF. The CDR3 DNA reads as TGCAGCGTGCCACAGGGGCCCCAAGAGACCCAGTACTTC.

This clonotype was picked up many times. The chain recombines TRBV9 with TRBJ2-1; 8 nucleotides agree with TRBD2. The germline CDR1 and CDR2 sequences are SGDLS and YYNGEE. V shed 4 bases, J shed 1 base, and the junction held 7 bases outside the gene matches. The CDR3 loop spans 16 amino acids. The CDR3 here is CASSPSGRVSYNEQFF. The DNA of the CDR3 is TGTGCCAGCAGCCCCAGCGGGAGAGTTTCCTACAATGAGCAGTTCTTC.

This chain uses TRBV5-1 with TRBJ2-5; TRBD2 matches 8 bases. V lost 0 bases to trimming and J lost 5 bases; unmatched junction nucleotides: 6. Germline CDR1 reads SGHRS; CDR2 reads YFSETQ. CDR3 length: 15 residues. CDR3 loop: CASSLVAGGSETQYF. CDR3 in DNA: TGCGCCAGCAGCTTGGTGGCGGGGGGAAGTGAGACCCAGTACTTC.

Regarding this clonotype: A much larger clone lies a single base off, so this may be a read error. The CDR3 coding sequence is TGTGCCTGGAGTGGTCAGACCTATAGCTACACCTTC. This sequence encodes CAWSGQTYSYTF. The chain has TRBV30 and TRBJ1-2; D is unclear. This CDR3 contains 12 residues. Per germline, CDR1 GTSNPN and CDR2 SVGIG (reference sequence).

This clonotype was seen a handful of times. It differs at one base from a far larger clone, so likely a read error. DNA of the CDR3: TGTGCCAGCAGCCCCGTGGGCTACGAGCAGTACTTC. Residues: CASSPVGYEQYF. V usage is TRBV25-1 and J usage is TRBJ2-7; D is uncertain. Trimming left V 6 bases short and J 3 bases short, with 9 bases between. Germline V CDR1 and CDR2: MGHDK, SYGVNS. The CDR3 extends over 12 amino acids.

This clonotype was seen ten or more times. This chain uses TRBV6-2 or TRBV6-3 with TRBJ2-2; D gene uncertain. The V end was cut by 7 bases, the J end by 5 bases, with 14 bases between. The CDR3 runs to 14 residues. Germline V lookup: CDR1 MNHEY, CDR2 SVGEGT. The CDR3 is CASKPRKTTGELFF. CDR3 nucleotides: TGTGCCAGCAAACCCAGGAAGACGACCGGGGAGCTGTTTTTT.

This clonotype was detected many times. In DNA, the CDR3 is TGCAGTGTCCGGACTAGCGGAGAGACCCAGTACTTC. Its protein product is CSVRTSGETQYF. The chain carries TRBV20-1 and TRBJ2-5; TRBD2 matches at 10 bases. V shed 7 bases and J 4 bases; nucleotides not matched to a gene: 3. CDR3 length: 12 amino acids. CDR1 is DFQATT and CDR2 is SNEGSKA in the germline V gene (reference sequence).

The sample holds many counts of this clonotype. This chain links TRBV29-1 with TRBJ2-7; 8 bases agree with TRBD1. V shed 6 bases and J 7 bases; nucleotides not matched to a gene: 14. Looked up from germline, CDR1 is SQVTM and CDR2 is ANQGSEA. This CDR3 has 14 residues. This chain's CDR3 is CSVQRAQGAGEQYF. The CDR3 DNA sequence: TGCAGCGTCCAGAGGGCCCAGGGGGCGGGAGAGCAGTACTTC.

The CDR3 sequence: CASSLGTSGNFYNEQFF. CDR3 nucleotide sequence: TGTGCCAGCAGCCTTGGGACTAGCGGGAATTTTTACAATGAGCAGTTCTTC. This rearrangement joins TRBV28 to TRBJ2-1; 13 positions agree with TRBD2. Germline loops: CDR1 MDHEN, CDR2 SYDVKM. V gave up 6 bases and J gave up 4 bases; unmatched junction bases: 9. The CDR3 is 17 amino acids.

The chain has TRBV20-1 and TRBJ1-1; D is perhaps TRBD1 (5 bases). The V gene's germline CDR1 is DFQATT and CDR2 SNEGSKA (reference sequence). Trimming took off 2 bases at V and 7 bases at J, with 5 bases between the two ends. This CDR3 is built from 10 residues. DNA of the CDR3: TGCAGTGCTAGACAGGGTGAAGCTTTCTTT. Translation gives CSARQGEAFF.

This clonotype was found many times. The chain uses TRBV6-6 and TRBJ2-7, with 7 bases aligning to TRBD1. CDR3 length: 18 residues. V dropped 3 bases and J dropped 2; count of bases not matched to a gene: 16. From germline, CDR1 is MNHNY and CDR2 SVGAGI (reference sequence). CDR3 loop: CASSYTKDGQARAYEQYF. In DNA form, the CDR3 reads TGTGCCAGCAGTTATACGAAGGACGGACAGGCTCGAGCCTACGAGCAGTACTTC.

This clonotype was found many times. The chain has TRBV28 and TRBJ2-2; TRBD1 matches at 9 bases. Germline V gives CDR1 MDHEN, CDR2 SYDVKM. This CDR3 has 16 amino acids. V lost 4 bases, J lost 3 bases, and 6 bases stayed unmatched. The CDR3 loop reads CASSSWTGADTGELFF. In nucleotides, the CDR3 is TGTGCCAGCAGTTCCTGGACAGGGGCGGACACCGGGGAGCTGTTTTTT.

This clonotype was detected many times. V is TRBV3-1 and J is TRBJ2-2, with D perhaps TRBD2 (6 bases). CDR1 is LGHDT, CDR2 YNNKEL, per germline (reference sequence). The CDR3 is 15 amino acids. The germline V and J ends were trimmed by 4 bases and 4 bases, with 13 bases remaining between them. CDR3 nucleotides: TGTGCCAGCAGCCTAGGAGGGGCACGCACCGGGGAGCTGTTTTTT. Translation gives CASSLGGARTGELFF.

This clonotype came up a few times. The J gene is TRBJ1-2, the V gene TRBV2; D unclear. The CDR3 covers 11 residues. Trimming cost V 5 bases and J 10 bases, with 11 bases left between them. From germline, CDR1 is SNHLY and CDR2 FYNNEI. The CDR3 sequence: CASSKVADYTF. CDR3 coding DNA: TGTGCCAGCAGTAAGGTTGCGGACTACACCTTC.

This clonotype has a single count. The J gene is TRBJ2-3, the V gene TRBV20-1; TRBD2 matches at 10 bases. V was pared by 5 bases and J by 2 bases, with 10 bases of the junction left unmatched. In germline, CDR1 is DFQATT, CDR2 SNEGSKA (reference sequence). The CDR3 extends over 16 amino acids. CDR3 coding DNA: TGCAGTGCTGTAGGGAGCGGGAGGGGGAACACAGATACGCAGTATTTT. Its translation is CSAVGSGRGNTDTQYF.

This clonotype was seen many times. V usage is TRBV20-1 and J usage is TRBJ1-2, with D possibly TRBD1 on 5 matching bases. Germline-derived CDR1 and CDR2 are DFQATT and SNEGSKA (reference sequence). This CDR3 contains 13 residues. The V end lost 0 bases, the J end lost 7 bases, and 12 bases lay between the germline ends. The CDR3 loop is CSARDGGVSGYTF. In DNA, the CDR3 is TGCAGTGCTAGAGATGGAGGGGTCTCTGGCTACACCTTC.

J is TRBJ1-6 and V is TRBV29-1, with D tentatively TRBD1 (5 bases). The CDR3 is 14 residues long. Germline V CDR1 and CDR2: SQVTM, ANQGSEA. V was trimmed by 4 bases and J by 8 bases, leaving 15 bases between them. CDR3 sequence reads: CSVGGAGRDSPLHF. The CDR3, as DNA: TGCAGCGTTGGAGGGGCAGGGAGGGATTCACCCCTCCACTTT.

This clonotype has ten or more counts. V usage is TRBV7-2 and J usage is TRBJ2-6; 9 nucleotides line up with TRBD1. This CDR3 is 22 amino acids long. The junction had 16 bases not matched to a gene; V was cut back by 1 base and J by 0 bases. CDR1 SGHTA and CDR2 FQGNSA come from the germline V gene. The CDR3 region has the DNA TGTGCCAGCAGCTTAGTGGGCACGGACAGGGGAATACTCCTCTCTGGGGCCAACGTCCTGACTTTC. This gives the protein CASSLVGTDRGILLSGANVLTF.

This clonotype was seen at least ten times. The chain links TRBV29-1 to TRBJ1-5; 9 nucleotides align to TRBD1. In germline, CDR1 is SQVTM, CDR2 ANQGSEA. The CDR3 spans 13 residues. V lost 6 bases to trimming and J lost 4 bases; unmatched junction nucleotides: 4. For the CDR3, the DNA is TGCAGCGTGAGAGGACAGGGGAATCAGCCCCAGCATTTT. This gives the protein CSVRGQGNQPQHF.

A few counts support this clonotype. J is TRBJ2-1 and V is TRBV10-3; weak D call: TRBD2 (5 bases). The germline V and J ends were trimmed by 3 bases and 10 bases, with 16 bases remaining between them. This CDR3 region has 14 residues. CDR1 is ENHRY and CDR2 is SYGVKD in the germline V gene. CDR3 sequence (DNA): TGTGCCATCAGTGAATTAGCTAGCTCTGGGGAGCAGTTCTTC. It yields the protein CAISELASSGEQFF.

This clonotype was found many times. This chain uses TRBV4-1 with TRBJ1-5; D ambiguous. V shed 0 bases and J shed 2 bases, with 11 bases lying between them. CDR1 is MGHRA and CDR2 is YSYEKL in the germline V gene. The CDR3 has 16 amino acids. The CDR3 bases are TGCGCCAGCAGCCAAGATACCGGGAGAGGCAATCAGCCCCAGCATTTT. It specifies CASSQDTGRGNQPQHF.

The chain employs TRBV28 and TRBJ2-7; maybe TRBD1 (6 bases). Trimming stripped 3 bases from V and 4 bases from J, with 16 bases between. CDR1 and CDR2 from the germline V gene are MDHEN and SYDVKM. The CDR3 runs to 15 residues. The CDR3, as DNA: TGTGCCAGCAGTTTGGCAGGACAGCTACATTACGAGCAGTACTTC. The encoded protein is CASSLAGQLHYEQYF.

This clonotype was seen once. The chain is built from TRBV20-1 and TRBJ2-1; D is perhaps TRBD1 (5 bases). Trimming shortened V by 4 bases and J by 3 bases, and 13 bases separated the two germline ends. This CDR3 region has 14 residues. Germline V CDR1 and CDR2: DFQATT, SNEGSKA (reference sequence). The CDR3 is CSAIPRRGYNEQFF. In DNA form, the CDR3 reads TGCAGTGCTATACCTAGAAGGGGCTACAATGAGCAGTTCTTC.

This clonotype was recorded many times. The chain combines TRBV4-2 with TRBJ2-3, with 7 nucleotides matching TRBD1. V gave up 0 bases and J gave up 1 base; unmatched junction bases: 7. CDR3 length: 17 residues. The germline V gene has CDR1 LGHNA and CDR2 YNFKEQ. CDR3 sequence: CASSQERQGSGTDTQYF. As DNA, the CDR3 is TGTGCCAGCAGCCAAGAAAGACAGGGATCGGGCACAGATACGCAGTATTTT.

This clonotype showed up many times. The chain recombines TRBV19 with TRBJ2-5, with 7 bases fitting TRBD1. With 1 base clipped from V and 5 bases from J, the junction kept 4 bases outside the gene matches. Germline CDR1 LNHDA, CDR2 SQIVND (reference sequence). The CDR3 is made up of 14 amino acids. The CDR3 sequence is CASSIGQTGETQYF. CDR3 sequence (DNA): TGTGCCAGTAGTATAGGCCAGACAGGGGAGACCCAGTACTTC.